This T cell receptor (beta chain) is from a study of Graves' ophthalmopathy and Graves' hyperthyroidism. Study-level points and caveats: For separating ophthalmopathy from stable hyperthyroidism, a 13-signature model gave under 90% sensitivity and 65% to 82% specificity. A majority of expanded thyroid clonotypes exceeding 0.001 frequency were likewise present in blood.

This clonotype turned up a few times. What it binds is not known. This CDR3 spans 13 amino acids. Trimming stripped 3 bases from V and 8 bases from J, with 13 bases between. RNA transcripts were the template, and TCR beta CDR3 regions were amplified from them. Second-round multiplex PCR came after a first-round RT-PCR that employed HTBI primers. MiXCR, run by TCRdb on the multiplex PCR reads, gives a single entry per CDR3 protein. This sample has about 660,000 distinct CDR3 sequences; 35% to 45% occur once, and the top ten carry 2.5% to 3.5%. Where ophthalmopathy was present, donors had moderate-to-severe activity, CAS ≥3, NOSPECS ≥4 and duration under 3 months.

The rearrangement uses TRBV12-3 or TRBV12-4 and TRBJ1-1; D possibly corresponds to TRBD1 (5 bases). The receptor was derived from an adult man with Graves' ophthalmopathy. The sequenced sample was peripheral blood. In nucleotides, the CDR3 is TGTGCCAGCAGTTTGAGGGGTCAGGCAGAAGCTTTCTTT. Its protein is CASSLRGQAEAFF.